This T cell receptor (beta chain) emerged from a study of regulatory T cells in long-lasting Graves disease. The wider study: To qualify as persistent, Graves' disease required over 5 years of antithyroid drugs with positive TSH receptor antibodies.

Time point noted: persistent/refractory GD, antithyroid drugs over 5 years with positive TRAb. After RNA was extracted from PBMCs, the TCR library was made from it. Study-level points and caveats: TCR diversity was lower in persistent Graves' patients (versus newly diagnosed ones).

This clonotype was recorded at least ten times. Its antigen remains unknown. Trimming left V 6 bases short and J 6 bases short, with 11 bases between. The CDR3 is 11 amino acids. Looked up from germline, CDR1 is SQVTM and CDR2 is ANQGSEA. TCR beta libraries were built with iRepertoire HTBI primers and Arm-PCR of CDR3 regions. Per the original data handling: Looking across samples, the authors found under 70 TRBV and 14 to 15 TRBJ segments. TCRdb reprocessed the multiplex PCR reads via MiXCR and lists one record per CDR3 protein. TCRdb's processing, not the study's, gives the V and J calls here. The repertoire holds some 440,000 distinct CDR3 sequences, less than 25% seen once, with over 7.5% in the top ten.

Sequencing used peripheral blood mononuclear cells (PBMCs), obtained when the disease was refractory, from a patient treated with antithyroid drugs. The chain links TRBV29-1 to TRBJ1-2; unclear D gene. The sequence was collected from a female donor with Graves disease. The CDR3 DNA reads as TGCAGCGTGGTCTCGTCAAATGGCTACACCTTC. This codes for CSVVSSNGYTF.